These 32 T cell receptor beta chains were all obtained from the same sample, sequenced in a study of T cells in women clearing cervical HPV infection. Measured with immunoSEQ multiplex PCR; TCRdb has only the in-frame clones, and not every one. Its table lists 20,000 to 25,000 clones. The sample consisted of blood buffy coat. These receptor sequences come from a woman between 18 and 75 years old with a cervical HPV16 infection that either progressed to CIN3+ or cleared (not recorded which).

For this clone: The CDR3 end lies 3 residues beyond the end of the read and is filled in from the germline J gene. The chain carries TRBV7-8 and TRBJ2-3; D possibly corresponds to TRBD2 (5 bases). The CDR3 loop spans 16 amino acids. CDR1 and CDR2 from the germline V gene are SGHVS and FQNEAQ. CDR3 DNA, as far as it was read: TGTGCCAGCAGACTAGTGGGGTCAGGCGGCAATCAGCCG. Protein sequence: CASRLVGSGGNQP. In full, the CDR3 reads CASRLVGSGGNQPQYF.

For this clone: The read comes to an end 3 residues before the CDR3 does, leaving the germline J gene to fill in the end. The V call is TRBV5-1, the J call TRBJ2-3; a weak D match, TRBD1 (6 bases). The germline CDR1 and CDR2 sequences are SGHRS and YFSETQ. The CDR3 spans 14 residues. V dropped 1 base and J dropped 6 bases, with 12 bases sitting between them. Here the CDR3 reads CASSLLGAGDTQYF. Incomplete CDR3 DNA: TGCGCCAGCAGCTTGTTGGGGGCAGGGGATACG. The full variable domain, rest sourced from reference TRBV5-1 and TRBJ2-3, is KAGVTQTPRYLIKTRGQQVTLSCSPISGHRSVSWYQQTPGQGLQFLFEYFSETQRNKGNFPGRFSGRQFSNSRSEMNVSTLELGDSALYLCASSLLGAGDTQYFGPGTRLTVL.

Concerning this clone: The read ends 3 residues shy of where the CDR3 ends; the end is completed using the germline J gene. V gene TRBV20-1 combines with J gene TRBJ2-1; a possible D gene is TRBD1 (5 bases). CDR1 is DFQATT and CDR2 is SNEGSKA in the germline V gene (reference sequence). V gave up 5 bases and J gave up 2 bases, with 10 bases separating them. This CDR3 spans 13 amino acids. The CDR3 DNA, read in part, is TGCAGTGCTGCAGGGCCTACCTACAATGAG. It encodes CSAAGPTYNE. The complete CDR3 sequence is CSAAGPTYNEQFF.

Details on this clone: The DNA ends 3 residues before the CDR3 does, and the rest of the CDR3 is filled in from the germline J gene. The chain couples TRBV30 to TRBJ1-2, with 9 bases fitting TRBD1. This CDR3 is built from 15 residues. Germline loops: CDR1 GTSNPN, CDR2 SVGIG (reference sequence). Trimming at V came to 0 bases and at J to 6 bases, leaving 8 bases not matched to a gene. The CDR3 protein is CAWSVPFGTGNGYTF. Incomplete CDR3 DNA: TGTGCCTGGAGTGTACCCTTTGGGACAGGGAATGGC.

Comments on this clone: The read ends 3 residues before the CDR3 terminus; that terminus is restored from the germline J gene. The genes are TRBV11-2 and TRBJ2-3; D is uncertain. The CDR3 loop spans 13 amino acids. CDR1 and CDR2 from the germline V gene are SGHAT and FQNNGV. The covered CDR3 bases are TGTGCCAGCAGCTTAAGGGTTGAAGAGACG. Residues: CASSLRVEET. The CDR3 in full is CASSLRVEETQYF. Filled out from reference TRBV11-2 and TRBJ2-3, the complete variable domain reads EAGVAQSPRYKIIEKRQSVAFWCNPISGHATLYWYQQILGQGPKLLIQFQNNGVVDDSQLPKDRFSAERLKGVDSTLKIQPAKLEDSAVYLCASSLRVEETQYFGPGTRLTVL.

Regarding this clone: The CDR3 is cut off 3 residues early in the read; its end comes from the germline J gene. The rearrangement uses TRBV19 and TRBJ1-2; D perhaps matches TRBD1 (5 bases). Germline assignment: CDR1 LNHDA and CDR2 SQIVND (reference sequence). The CDR3 has 14 amino acids. The DNA read from the CDR3 is TGTGCCAGTAGTATGGGACCGCGGGGTACTGAC. This gives the protein CASSMGPRGTD. The entire CDR3 sequence reads CASSMGPRGTDYTF.

Remarks on this clone: The read gets to within 3 residues of the CDR3 end, and the germline J gene fills in the rest. The chain is built from TRBV6-1 and TRBJ1-2, with a tentative D call TRBD1 (6 bases). The CDR3 is made up of 15 amino acids. V was clipped by 3 bases and J by 5 bases, with 16 bases between them. CDR1 and CDR2 from the germline V gene are MNHNS and SASEGT. CDR3 region: CASSEDPTGQYGYTF. The CDR3 bases that were read are TGTGCCAGCAGTGAGGACCCGACAGGCCAATATGGC.

In the case of this clone: The CDR3 is cut off 3 residues early in the read; its end comes from the germline J gene. The genes are TRBV20-1 and TRBJ2-1, with 11 bases fitting TRBD2. The J segment lost 4 bases and the V segment lost 2 bases, leaving 7 bases of the junction unmatched. CDR1 and CDR2 from the germline V gene are DFQATT and SNEGSKA (reference sequence). This CDR3 has 16 amino acids. The CDR3 bases that were read are TGCAGTGCTAGACAACAGACTAGCGGGGCGTACAATGAG. It specifies CSARQQTSGAYNE. The CDR3 in its entirety is CSARQQTSGAYNEQFF.

Details on this clone: The observed sequence ends 3 residues before the CDR3 terminus, with the missing tail filled in from the germline J gene. The chain is built from TRBV6-4 and TRBJ2-2; 7 nucleotides line up with TRBD1. The V and J ends lost 3 bases and 6 bases, in that order; junction bases with no gene match: 7. This CDR3 is built from 15 residues. From germline, CDR1 is MRHNA and CDR2 SNTAGT. CDR3 region: CASSEGQPGAGELFF. The CDR3 DNA, read in part, is TGTGCCAGCAGTGAGGGACAGCCTGGGGCCGGGGAG.

About this clone: The read gets to within 3 residues of the CDR3 end, and the germline J gene fills in the rest. The V and J genes are TRBV19 and TRBJ2-7, with D possibly matching TRBD2 (6 bases). Trimming took off 3 bases at V and 6 bases at J, with 33 bases between the two ends. CDR3 size: 20 residues. Per the germline V gene, CDR1 is LNHDA and CDR2 is SQIVND (reference sequence). CDR3 loop: CASSIIPIRRLSRGKAEQYF. The CDR3 bases that were read are TGTGCCAGTAGTATCATCCCCATTAGGCGGCTTAGTCGCGGGAAGGCCGAG.

A remark on this clone: Read sequence stops 3 residues before the CDR3 end, and the germline J gene provides the missing end. This chain connects TRBV20-1 to TRBJ1-6, with a possible D match to TRBD1 (6 bases). CDR1 is DFQATT, CDR2 SNEGSKA, per germline (reference sequence). The CDR3 runs to 16 residues. Trimming left V 0 bases short and J 7 bases short, with 16 bases between. The CDR3 DNA, read in part, is TGCAGTGCTAGAGATAGTAACAGGGTCATGAATTCACCC. Its translation: CSARDSNRVMNSP. The complete CDR3 protein is CSARDSNRVMNSPLHF.

In regard to this clone: The read terminates 3 residues before the CDR3 end, so the remaining end is supplied by the germline J gene. The V and J genes are TRBV5-1 and TRBJ2-7; possible D gene TRBD1, 5 bases. Germline values: CDR1 SGHRS, CDR2 YFSETQ. The CDR3 is made up of 15 amino acids. The germline V and J ends were trimmed by 4 bases and 5 bases, with 19 bases remaining between them. The sequenced part of the CDR3 DNA is TGCGCCAGCAGCCCAGCGACCAGGGTCGGAAACGAG. Amino acids: CASSPATRVGNE. The complete CDR3 protein is CASSPATRVGNEQYF.

About this clone: The sequenced fragment ends 3 residues before the CDR3 boundary, so the rest is inferred from the germline J gene. The V call is TRBV20-1, the J call TRBJ2-5; 8 nucleotides align to TRBD2. The CDR3 extends over 14 amino acids. Germline CDR1 and CDR2: DFQATT and SNEGSKA (reference sequence). The J segment lost 2 bases and the V segment lost 6 bases, leaving 8 bases of the junction unmatched. Here the CDR3 reads CSARPGLGQETQYF. CDR3 DNA, as far as it was read: TGCAGTGCCCGACCGGGACTAGGACAAGAGACC.

Concerning this clone: The CDR3 is cut off 3 residues early in the read; its end comes from the germline J gene. The V and J genes are TRBV14 and TRBJ2-3; 14 bases fit TRBD2. Germline V gene sequence: CDR1 SGHDN, CDR2 FVKESK. The CDR3 covers 20 residues. V lost 4 bases, J lost 1 base, and 13 bases stayed unmatched. CDR3 protein: CASSPLFGTSGGKGTDTQYF. The sequenced part of the CDR3 DNA is TGTGCCAGCAGCCCACTATTCGGGACTAGCGGGGGAAAGGGCACAGATACG.

In the case of this clone: The CDR3 goes on 3 residues after the read ends, and that part is filled in from the germline J gene. The chain employs TRBV30 and TRBJ2-1; 11 nucleotides align to TRBD2. This CDR3 has 15 residues. V was pared by 5 bases and J by 7 bases, with 10 bases of the junction left unmatched. The germline V gene has CDR1 GTSNPN and CDR2 SVGIG (reference sequence). The CDR3 loop reads CAWEVTSGSTNEQFF. The sequenced part of the CDR3 DNA is TGTGCCTGGGAAGTAACTAGCGGGAGTACGAATGAG.

The CDR3 is CASSVEASLGDTQYF. The CDR3 DNA, read in part, is TGTGCCAGCAGCGTAGAGGCTAGCCTCGGGGATACG. The chain has TRBV9 and TRBJ2-3, with a weak D call TRBD2 (5 bases). The read falls 3 residues short of the CDR3 end, and the missing part is taken from the germline J gene. Germline V gene data show CDR1 as SGDLS and CDR2 as YYNGEE. The V end was cut by 0 bases, the J end by 6 bases, with 14 bases between. The CDR3 is made up of 15 amino acids.

Concerning this clone itself: The read terminates 3 residues ahead of where the CDR3 ends, so the germline J gene completes it. This chain connects TRBV6-2 or TRBV6-3 to TRBJ2-5; D perhaps matches TRBD1 (5 bases). Between the trimmed V and J ends, which lost 2 bases and 1 base, there was a span of 17 bases. CDR1 and CDR2 (germline): MNHEY, SVGEGT. This CDR3 is built from 17 residues. CDR3 sequence: CASSYNYLGEFQETQYF. The sequenced part of the CDR3 DNA is TGTGCCAGCAGTTACAATTATTTAGGGGAATTCCAAGAGACC.

Comment on this clone: The CDR3 end lies 3 residues beyond the end of the read and is filled in from the germline J gene. V gene TRBV20-1 combines with J gene TRBJ2-7; TRBD1 matches 7 bases. Germline V gene lookup returns CDR1 DFQATT and CDR2 SNEGSKA (reference sequence). The CDR3 is made up of 15 amino acids. Germline trimming cut 0 bases from V and 2 bases from J; bases unmatched to any gene: 7. CDR3 region: CSARDVQGKAYEQYF. Partial CDR3 DNA: TGCAGTGCTAGAGATGTACAGGGGAAGGCCTACGAG.

Comments on this clone: From the germline J gene comes the end of the CDR3, since the read stops 3 residues before it. The rearrangement uses TRBV20-1 and TRBJ2-5; 7 bases agree with TRBD2. Trimming took 1 base from V and 4 from J; bases not matched to a gene: 6. The germline CDR1 and CDR2 sequences are DFQATT and SNEGSKA (reference sequence). This CDR3 is 14 amino acids long. The DNA read from the CDR3 is TGCAGTGCTAGAGGGGGGACTATTGGAGAGACC. As protein: CSARGGTIGET. From start to end, the CDR3 is CSARGGTIGETQYF.

Concerning this clone itself: The missing CDR3 end, 3 residues past where the read stops, is filled in from the germline J gene. This chain connects TRBV20-1 to TRBJ2-2; TRBD1 matches 9 bases. Trimming took 8 bases from V and 5 from J; bases not matched to a gene: 12. The germline CDR1 and CDR2 sequences are DFQATT and SNEGSKA (reference sequence). The CDR3 is 15 residues long. Here the CDR3 reads CSTRHRGRETGELFF. The sequenced part of the CDR3 DNA is TGCAGTACGAGACACAGGGGGCGGGAAACCGGGGAG.

Turning to this clone: Coverage ceases 3 residues before the CDR3 finishes, and the germline J gene fills in the end. The V call is TRBV12-3 or TRBV12-4, the J call TRBJ1-6; 7 nucleotides line up with TRBD1. The CDR3 length is 17 residues. The V segment lost 5 bases and the J segment 7 bases; nucleotides outside the gene matches: 14. CDR3 residues: CASSPGGATGSNSPLHF. The sequenced CDR3 bases are TGTGCCAGCAGTCCCGGTGGAGCGACAGGGTCAAATTCACCC.

Concerning this clone: One junction end does not reproduce the germline sequence, and a read error may be involved. Read coverage stops 3 residues before the CDR3 terminus; the germline J gene supplies the remainder. The chain joins TRBV4-2 to TRBJ2-5; 14 nucleotides agree with TRBD2. The CDR3 contains 16 residues. Germline values: CDR1 LGHNA, CDR2 YNFKEQ. CDR3 region: CASSQGLAGGGETQYF. Incomplete CDR3 DNA: TGCGCCAGCAGCCAAGGACTAGCGGGAGGCGGGGAGACC.

In the case of this clone: Coverage ceases 3 residues before the CDR3 finishes, and the germline J gene fills in the end. V and J are TRBV5-1 and TRBJ1-1, with 7 bases aligning to TRBD1. The CDR3 runs 15 residues. V shed 4 bases, J shed 1 base, and the junction held 7 bases outside the gene matches. CDR1 is SGHRS and CDR2 is YFSETQ in the germline V gene. CDR3 DNA (partial): TGCGCCAGCAGCCCGCCGGGACAGAAGAACACTGAA. Its translation: CASSPPGQKNTE. The whole CDR3 is CASSPPGQKNTEAFF.

Comment on this clone: From the germline J gene comes the end of the CDR3, since the read stops 3 residues before it. The V and J genes are TRBV20-1 and TRBJ2-3; perhaps TRBD1 as D (6 bases). The V end was cut by 4 bases, the J end by 8 bases, with 22 bases between. Germline lookup yields CDR1 DFQATT and CDR2 SNEGSKA (reference sequence). CDR3 size: 15 residues. The sequenced part of the CDR3 DNA is TGCAGTGCTACGAATGCCATGGGGGACACTACTACG. Translated: CSATNAMGDTTT. The full CDR3 sequence reads CSATNAMGDTTTQYF.

As regards this clone: The CDR3 is cut off 3 residues early in the read; its end comes from the germline J gene. The V gene is TRBV12-3 or TRBV12-4, the J gene TRBJ1-6; perhaps TRBD1 as D (5 bases). V dropped 6 bases and J dropped 10 bases, with 16 bases sitting between them. This CDR3 comprises 14 residues. CDR3 protein: CASSSGYQGSPLHF. The covered CDR3 bases are TGTGCCAGCAGCTCCGGGTATCAGGGATCACCC.

As regards this clone: Read data end 3 residues before the CDR3 end; the end is taken from the germline J gene. V is TRBV2 and J is TRBJ1-1; tentative D call: TRBD1 (6 bases). This CDR3 comprises 17 residues. Between the trimmed V and J ends, which lost 7 bases and 2 bases, there was a span of 23 bases. Germline assignment: CDR1 SNHLY and CDR2 FYNNEI. The CDR3 region is CASNEQGIGFTNTEAFF. Partial CDR3 DNA: TGTGCCAGCAACGAACAGGGAATCGGTTTCACTAACACTGAA.

Points on this clone: Read coverage stops 3 residues before the CDR3 terminus; the germline J gene supplies the remainder. V gene TRBV20-1 combines with J gene TRBJ2-1; the D gene is possibly TRBD2 (5 bases). CDR1 and CDR2 from the germline V gene are DFQATT and SNEGSKA (reference sequence). The ends were cut back, 0 bases at V and 9 bases at J, with 21 bases in the middle. The CDR3 runs 16 residues. Incomplete CDR3 DNA: TGCAGTGCTAGAGATGTCGAAGCGGTGGGCCGGGGTGAG. It yields the protein CSARDVEAVGRGE. The complete CDR3 sequence is CSARDVEAVGRGEQFF.

With regard to this clone: The CDR3 is cut off 3 residues early in the read; its end comes from the germline J gene. The chain uses TRBV2 and TRBJ1-1; weak D call: TRBD1 (6 bases). Germline values: CDR1 SNHLY, CDR2 FYNNEI. The V end lost 1 base, the J end lost 4 bases, and 13 bases lay between the germline ends. This CDR3 has 15 residues. CDR3 DNA (partial): TGTGCCAGCAGTGAAGGAAGTAGGGGGAGCACTGAA. This gives the protein CASSEGSRGSTE. The full CDR3 reads CASSEGSRGSTEAFF.

Points on this clone: The junction and the germline gene differ at one end; a read error may be behind it. The read is 3 residues too short to cover the CDR3 end, so that end is filled in from the germline J gene. The J gene is TRBJ1-2, the V gene TRBV7-7; D ambiguous. The CDR3 spans 14 residues. Germline CDR1 and CDR2: SSHAT and FNYEAQ (reference sequence). The covered CDR3 bases are TGTGCTAGCAGCCCTACGTCTAGCACAGATACC. Its translation: CASSPTSSTDT. In full, the CDR3 is CASSPTSSTDTYTF.

On this clone: The read terminates 3 residues ahead of where the CDR3 ends, so the germline J gene completes it. The chain carries TRBV19 and TRBJ2-2; a possible D gene is TRBD1 (5 bases). The CDR3 consists of 14 residues. Trimming stripped 6 bases from V and 3 bases from J, with 11 bases between. Germline values: CDR1 LNHDA, CDR2 SQIVND (reference sequence). The sequenced part of the CDR3 DNA is TGTGCCAGTAGATACACCAGGGACACCGGGGAG. This encodes CASRYTRDTGE. The entire CDR3 reads CASRYTRDTGELFF.

CDR3 DNA (partial): TGCAGCGTGTCTCGGACTAGCGGAAAAGAGACG. Its translation: CSVSRTSGKET. The entire CDR3 reads CSVSRTSGKETQYF. The rearrangement uses TRBV29-1 and TRBJ2-3, with 10 bases matching TRBD2. The missing CDR3 end, 3 residues past where the read stops, is filled in from the germline J gene. Germline V gene sequence: CDR1 SQVTM, CDR2 ANQGSEA. The CDR3 spans 14 residues.

Of note for this clone: The read ends 3 residues shy of where the CDR3 ends; the end is completed using the germline J gene. This sequence joins TRBV7-9 and TRBJ2-5, with 11 nucleotides matching TRBD2. This CDR3 has 15 residues. V dropped 1 base and J dropped 5; count of bases not matched to a gene: 3. CDR1 and CDR2 from the germline V gene are SEHNR and FQNEAQ (reference sequence). The CDR3 sequence is CASSLVLAGEETQYF. The CDR3 DNA, read in part, is TGTGCCAGCAGCTTAGTACTAGCGGGAGAGGAGACC.